This TCR beta chain is drawn from a study of blood T cell repertoires in COVID-19. Study-wide context: The cDNA or gDNA used as material had been derived from T cells, B-cell-depleted T cells, or PBMCs.

Here immunoSEQ multiplex PCR was the method, and the copy in TCRdb shows in-frame clones only, minus some. The repertoire has some 87,000 clones, around three quarters of them found once; the top ten carry roughly 8.2%. The CDR3 sequence is 16 residues long. Deletions cut 4 bases from V and 1 base from J, with 16 bases between. Germline V CDR1 and CDR2: SGHKS, YYEKEE (reference sequence). The sequence was collected from a man aged 45 to 65 who had recovered from COVID-19. The V gene is TRBV5-5, the J gene TRBJ2-3; D unresolved. Sequencing was done on a sample of peripheral blood. The CDR3 here is CASSPAVSLRTDTQYF. In DNA form, the CDR3 reads TGTGCCAGCAGCCCCGCGGTCTCCCTTCGCACAGATACGCAGTATTTT.